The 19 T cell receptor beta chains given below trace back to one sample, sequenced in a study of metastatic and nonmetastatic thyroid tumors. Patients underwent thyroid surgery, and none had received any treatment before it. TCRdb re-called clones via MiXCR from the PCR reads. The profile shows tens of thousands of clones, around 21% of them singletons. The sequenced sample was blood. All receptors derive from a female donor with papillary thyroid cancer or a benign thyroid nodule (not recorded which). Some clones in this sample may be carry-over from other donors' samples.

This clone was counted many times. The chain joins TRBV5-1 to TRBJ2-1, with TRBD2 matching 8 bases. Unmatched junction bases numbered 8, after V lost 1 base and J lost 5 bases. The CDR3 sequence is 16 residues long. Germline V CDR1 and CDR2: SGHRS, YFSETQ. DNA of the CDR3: TGCGCCAGCAGCTTGATCGGCGGGAGGATTCACAATGAGCAGTTCTTC. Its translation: CASSLIGGRIHNEQFF.

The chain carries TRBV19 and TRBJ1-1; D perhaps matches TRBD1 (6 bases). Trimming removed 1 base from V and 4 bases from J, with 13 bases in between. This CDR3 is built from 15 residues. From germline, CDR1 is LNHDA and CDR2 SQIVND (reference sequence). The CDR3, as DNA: TGTGCCAGTAGTATAGTCAAACGGGGGGCCACTGAAGCTTTCTTT. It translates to CASSIVKRGATEAFF.

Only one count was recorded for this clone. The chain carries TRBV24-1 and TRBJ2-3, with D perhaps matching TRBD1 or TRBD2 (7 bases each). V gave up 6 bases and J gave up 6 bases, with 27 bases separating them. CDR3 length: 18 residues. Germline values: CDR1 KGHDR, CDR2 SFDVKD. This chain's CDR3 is CATSTPGGGGELMDTQYF. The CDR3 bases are TGTGCCACCAGTACTCCCGGGGGAGGGGGCGAGTTGATGGATACGCAGTATTTT.

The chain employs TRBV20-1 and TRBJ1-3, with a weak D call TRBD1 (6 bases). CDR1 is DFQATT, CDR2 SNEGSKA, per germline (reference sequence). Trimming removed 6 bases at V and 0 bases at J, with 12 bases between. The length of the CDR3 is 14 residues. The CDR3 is CSAVRDNSGNTIYF. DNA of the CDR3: TGCAGTGCAGTCCGGGACAACTCTGGAAACACCATATATTTT.

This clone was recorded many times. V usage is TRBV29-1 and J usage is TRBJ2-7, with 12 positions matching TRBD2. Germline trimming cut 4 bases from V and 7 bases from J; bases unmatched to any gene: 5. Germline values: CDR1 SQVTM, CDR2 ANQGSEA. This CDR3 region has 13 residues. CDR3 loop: CSVGLAGVGEQYF. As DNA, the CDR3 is TGCAGCGTTGGACTAGCGGGAGTCGGGGAGCAGTACTTC.

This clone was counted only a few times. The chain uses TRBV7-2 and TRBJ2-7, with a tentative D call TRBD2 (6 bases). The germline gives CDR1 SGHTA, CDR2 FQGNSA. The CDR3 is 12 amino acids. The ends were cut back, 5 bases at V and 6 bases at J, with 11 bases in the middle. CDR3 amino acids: CASSAGLAEQYF. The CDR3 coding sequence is TGTGCCAGCAGCGCGGGACTCGCCGAGCAGTACTTC. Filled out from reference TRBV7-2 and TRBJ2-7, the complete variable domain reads GAGVSQSPSNKVTEKGKDVELRCDPISGHTALYWYRQSLGQGLEFLIYFQGNSAPDKSGLPSDRFSAERTGGSVSTLTIQRTQQEDSAVYLCASSAGLAEQYFGPGTRLTVT.

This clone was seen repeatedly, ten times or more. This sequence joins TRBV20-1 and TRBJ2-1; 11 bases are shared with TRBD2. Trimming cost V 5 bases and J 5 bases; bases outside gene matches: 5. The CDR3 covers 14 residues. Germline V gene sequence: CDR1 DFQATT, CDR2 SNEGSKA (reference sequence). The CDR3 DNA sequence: TGCAGTGCTCCGCCGGGACTAGCGGACAATGAGCAGTTCTTC. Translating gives CSAPPGLADNEQFF.

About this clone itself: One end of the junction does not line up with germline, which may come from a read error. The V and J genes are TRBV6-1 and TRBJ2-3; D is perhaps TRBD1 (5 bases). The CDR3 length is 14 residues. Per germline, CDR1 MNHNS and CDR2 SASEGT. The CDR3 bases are TGTGTCAGCAGGGCGGCCCAGGGAACAGATACGCAGTATTTT. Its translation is CVSRAAQGTDTQYF.

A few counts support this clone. This CDR3 reads CAIGTGRYNINTEAFF. CDR3 nucleotide sequence: TGTGCCATTGGTACAGGCCGATACAACATTAACACTGAAGCTTTCTTT. This chain links TRBV6-1 with TRBJ1-1, with TRBD1 as a possible D gene (5 bases). V dropped 10 bases and J dropped 2 bases, with 23 bases sitting between them. Per the germline V gene, CDR1 is MNHNS and CDR2 is SASEGT. This CDR3 has 16 residues.

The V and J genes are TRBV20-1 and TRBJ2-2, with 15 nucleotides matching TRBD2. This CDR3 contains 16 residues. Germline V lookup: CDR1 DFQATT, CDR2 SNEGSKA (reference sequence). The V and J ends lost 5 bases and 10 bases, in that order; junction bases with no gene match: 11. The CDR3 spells CSAVGLAGGGGEELFF. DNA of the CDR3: TGCAGTGCTGTGGGACTAGCGGGAGGAGGAGGCGAGGAGCTGTTTTTT.

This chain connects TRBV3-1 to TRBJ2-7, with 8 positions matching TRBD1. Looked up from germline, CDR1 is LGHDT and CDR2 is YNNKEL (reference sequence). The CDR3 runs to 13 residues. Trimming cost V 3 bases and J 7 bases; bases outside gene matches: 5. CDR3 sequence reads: CASSHADRGEQYF. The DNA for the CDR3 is TGTGCCAGCAGCCACGCCGACAGGGGAGAGCAGTACTTC.

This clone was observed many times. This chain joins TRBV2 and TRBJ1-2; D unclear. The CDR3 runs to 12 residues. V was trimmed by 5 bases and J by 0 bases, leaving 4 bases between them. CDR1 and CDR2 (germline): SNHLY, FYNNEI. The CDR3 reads CASSRSNYGYTF. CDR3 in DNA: TGTGCCAGCAGTCGATCTAACTATGGCTACACCTTC. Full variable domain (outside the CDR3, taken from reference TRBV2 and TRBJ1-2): EPEVTQTPSHQVTQMGQEVILRCVPISNHLYFYWYRQILGQKVEFLVSFYNNEISEKSEIFDDQFSVERPDGSNFTLKIRSTKLEDSAMYFCASSRSNYGYTFGSGTRLTVV.

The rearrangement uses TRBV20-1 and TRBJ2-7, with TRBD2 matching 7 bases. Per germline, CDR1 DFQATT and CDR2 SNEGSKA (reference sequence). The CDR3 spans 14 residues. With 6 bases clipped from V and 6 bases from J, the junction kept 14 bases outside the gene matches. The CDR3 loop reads CSATLGGGRGEQYF. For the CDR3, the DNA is TGCAGTGCCACCCTTGGGGGAGGGAGGGGCGAGCAGTACTTC.

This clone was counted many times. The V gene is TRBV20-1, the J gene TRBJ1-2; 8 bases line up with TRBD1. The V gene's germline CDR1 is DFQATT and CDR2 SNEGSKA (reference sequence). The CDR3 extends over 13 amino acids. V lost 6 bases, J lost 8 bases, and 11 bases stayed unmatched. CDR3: CSATLTGVKGYTF. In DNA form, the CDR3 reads TGCAGTGCCACCCTGACAGGGGTGAAAGGCTACACCTTC.

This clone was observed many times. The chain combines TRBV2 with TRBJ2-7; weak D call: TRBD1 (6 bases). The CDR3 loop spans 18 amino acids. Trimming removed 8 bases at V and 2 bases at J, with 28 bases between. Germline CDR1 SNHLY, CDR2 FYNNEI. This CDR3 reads CASGTSLGTSHPAYEQYF. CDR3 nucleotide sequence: TGTGCCAGCGGGACATCTTTAGGGACATCGCACCCTGCCTACGAGCAGTACTTC. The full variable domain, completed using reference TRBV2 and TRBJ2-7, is EPEVTQTPSHQVTQMGQEVILRCVPISNHLYFYWYRQILGQKVEFLVSFYNNEISEKSEIFDDQFSVERPDGSNFTLKIRSTKLEDSAMYFCASGTSLGTSHPAYEQYFGPGTRLTVT.

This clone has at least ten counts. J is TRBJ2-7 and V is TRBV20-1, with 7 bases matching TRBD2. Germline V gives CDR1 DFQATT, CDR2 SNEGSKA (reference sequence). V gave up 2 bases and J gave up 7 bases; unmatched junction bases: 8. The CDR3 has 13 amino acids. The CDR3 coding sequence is TGCAGTGCTAGACCGGGGGACTACCTGGAGCAGTACTTC. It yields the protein CSARPGDYLEQYF.

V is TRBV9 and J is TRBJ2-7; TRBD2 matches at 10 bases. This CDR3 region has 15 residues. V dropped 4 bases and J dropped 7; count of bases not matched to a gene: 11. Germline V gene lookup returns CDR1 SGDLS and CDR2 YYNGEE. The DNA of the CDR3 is TGTGCCAGCAGCCCCAGCGGGGGGGTAGGAGGGGAGCAGTACTTC. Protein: CASSPSGGVGGEQYF.

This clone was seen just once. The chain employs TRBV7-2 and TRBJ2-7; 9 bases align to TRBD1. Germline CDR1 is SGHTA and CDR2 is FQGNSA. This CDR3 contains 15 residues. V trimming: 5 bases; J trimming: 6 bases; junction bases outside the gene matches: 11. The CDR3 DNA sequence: TGTGCCAGCAGCCCGACCGGGACAGGGTATTCCGAGCAGTACTTC. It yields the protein CASSPTGTGYSEQYF.

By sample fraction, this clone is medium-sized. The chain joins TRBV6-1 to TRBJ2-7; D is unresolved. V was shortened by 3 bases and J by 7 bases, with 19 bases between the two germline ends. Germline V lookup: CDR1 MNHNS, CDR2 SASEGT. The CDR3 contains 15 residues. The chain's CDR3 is CASSDRLGSFWEQYF. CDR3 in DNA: TGTGCCAGCAGTGACCGTCTAGGCTCTTTTTGGGAGCAGTACTTC.